Shown below are 18 T cell receptor beta chains from a single sample sequenced in a study of vaccination and CD4 T cells after COVID-19. Sequencing of DNA taken from cultured CD4+ T cells relied on the Oncomine TCR Beta short-read assay. TCRdb re-called the PCR reads through MiXCR, storing one row per CDR3 protein. The top ten clones hold roughly an eighth of a sample with about 3,400 distinct CDR3 sequences, approximately 16% of them seen once. Antigens for these TCRs are unknown. Described treatment: roughly ten-day PBMC culture with coronavirus spike peptide pools or control peptides (ViraFEST assay). The sequenced material came from CD4+ T cells from blood, cultured in vitro. These TCRs come from a human donor who had recovered from COVID-19.

This clonotype is judged large. This chain uses TRBV6-1 with TRBJ1-1; D remains ambiguous. CDR3 length: 13 amino acids. Germline CDR1 is MNHNS and CDR2 is SASEGT. V shed 2 bases and J shed 5 bases, with 9 bases lying between them. CDR3 sequence: CASSELGITEAFF. CDR3 coding DNA: TGTGCCAGCAGTGAATTAGGGATAACTGAAGCTTTCTTT.

This clonotype was observed a few times. A junction boundary mismatches the germline segment, possibly from a read error. The chain combines TRBV19 with TRBJ1-2; D is uncertain. The CDR3 extends over 13 amino acids. Germline assignment: CDR1 LNHDA and CDR2 SQIVND (reference sequence). This chain's CDR3 is CASTIRGNYGYTF. The CDR3 bases are TGTGCCAGTACTATACGGGGTAACTATGGCTACACCTTC.

The J gene is TRBJ2-3, the V gene TRBV4-2; 9 bases fit TRBD2. This CDR3 comprises 16 residues. Unmatched junction bases numbered 8, after V lost 3 bases and J lost 4 bases. The germline CDR1 and CDR2 sequences are LGHNA and YNFKEQ. The CDR3 bases are TGTGCCAGCAGCCAGCCCGCGGGGGGGATGGCAGATACGCAGTATTTT. Amino acid sequence: CASSQPAGGMADTQYF.

The sample holds a few counts of this clonotype. The rearrangement links TRBV5-1 to TRBJ1-2; a possible D gene is TRBD1 (6 bases). Germline CDR1 is SGHRS and CDR2 is YFSETQ. The CDR3 has 14 amino acids. The V end was cut by 2 bases, the J end by 2 bases, with 10 bases between. This CDR3 reads CASSLEGGNYGYTF. CDR3 DNA sequence: TGCGCCAGCAGCTTAGAGGGGGGGAACTATGGCTACACCTTC.

With regard to this clonotype: A much larger clonotype is one base distant, so this may be a read error. This chain links TRBV21-1 with TRBJ1-6. TRBV21-1 is tagged as a pseudogene. The CDR3 has 15 residues. DNA for the CDR3: TGTGCCAGCAGCAAAGGGGAGGCAGGGAATTTACCCCTCCACTTT. This translates into CASSKGEAGNLPLHF.

The chain is built from TRBV11-1 and TRBJ2-5, with 7 bases matching TRBD2. V was pared by 0 bases and J by 5 bases, with 0 bases of the junction left unmatched. Germline CDR1 SGHAT, CDR2 FQDESV (reference sequence). CDR3 length: 13 amino acids. The CDR3 region is CASSLARGETQYF. The CDR3, as DNA: TGTGCCAGCAGCTTAGCGCGGGGGGAGACCCAGTACTTC.

The rearrangement links TRBV12-1 to TRBJ1-1; the table's D call, TRBD1, has no DNA check behind it. TRBV12-1 is a known pseudogene. The CDR3 length is 17 residues. The CDR3 reads CASSFEVPPTVETEAFF. The CDR3 nucleotides read TGTGCCAGCAGCTTTGAGGTCCCCCCGACAGTCGAAACTGAAGCTTTCTTT.

In its sample, this clonotype was seen a few times. This sequence joins TRBV10-3 and TRBJ1-2, with unresolved D. With 2 bases removed from V and 7 bases from J, the gap between germline ends came to 14 bases. CDR3 length: 14 amino acids. CDR1 and CDR2 (germline): ENHRY, SYGVKD. CDR3 in DNA: TGTGCCATCAGTGAGCCGTCCCCAATCGGTGGCTACACCTTC. It codes for CAISEPSPIGGYTF.

This clonotype is termed medium-sized. CDR3 sequence: CASRAGTDTQYF. Written as DNA, the CDR3 is TGTGCCAGCAGGGCAGGCACAGATACGCAGTATTTT. This chain uses TRBV25-1 with TRBJ2-3; D unclear. Germline values: CDR1 MGHDK, CDR2 SYGVNS. V was cut by 6 bases and J by 1 base, with 5 bases left in between. The CDR3 consists of 12 residues.

This clonotype was seen a few times. The V call is TRBV30, the J call TRBJ1-1, with D possibly matching TRBD1 (5 bases). V gave up 5 bases and J gave up 3 bases, with 16 bases separating them. This CDR3 is built from 14 residues. Germline assignment: CDR1 GTSNPN and CDR2 SVGIG (reference sequence). CDR3 nucleotide sequence: TGTGCCTGGGGTATTCAACTGGGGGACACTGAAGCTTTCTTT. This gives the protein CAWGIQLGDTEAFF.

The chain joins TRBV20-1 to TRBJ1-6; a possible D gene is TRBD1 (6 bases). Germline CDR1 reads DFQATT; CDR2 reads SNEGSKA (reference sequence). The CDR3 length is 13 residues. V was clipped by 5 bases and J by 9 bases, with 14 bases between them. In DNA, the CDR3 is TGCAGTGCTGCGGGGGCTCCAAGTTCACCCCTCCACTTT. Translation: CSAAGAPSSPLHF.

In nucleotides, the CDR3 is TGTGCCAGCAGCACCGAAGGGTCAGGGAATCAGCCCCAGCATTTT. Protein: CASSTEGSGNQPQHF. This chain links TRBV7-2 with TRBJ1-5, with D maybe TRBD1 (5 bases). The CDR3 length is 15 residues. Germline loops: CDR1 SGHTA, CDR2 FQGNSA. Trimming removed 5 bases from V and 4 bases from J, with 15 bases in between.

This clonotype is medium-sized. The chain joins TRBV5-6 to TRBJ2-5, with 12 bases that match TRBD2. This CDR3 contains 15 residues. Germline V gene lookup returns CDR1 SGHDT and CDR2 YYEEEE. J gave up 1 base and V 4 bases, and 2 bases lay outside the gene matches. CDR3 sequence: CASSQLAGGQETQYF. The CDR3 region has the DNA TGTGCCAGCAGCCAACTAGCGGGGGGCCAAGAGACCCAGTACTTC.

The gene calls are TRBV20-1 and TRBJ2-7; the D gene is possibly TRBD2 (6 bases). CDR1 is DFQATT, CDR2 SNEGSKA, per germline (reference sequence). Trimming stripped 5 bases from V and 3 bases from J, with 17 bases between. This CDR3 is 14 amino acids long. The CDR3, as DNA: TGCAGTGCTCTCCTCGGGACTTTGCACTACGAGCAGTACTTC. Translated, it gives CSALLGTLHYEQYF.

This clonotype was counted only a few times. For the CDR3, the DNA is TGTGCCAGCAGCTCTACTGGACAGAGTTATGGCTACACCTTC. Encoded protein: CASSSTGQSYGYTF. The J gene is TRBJ1-2, the V gene TRBV7-8; perhaps TRBD1 as D (6 bases). CDR1 SGHVS and CDR2 FQNEAQ come from the germline V gene. The CDR3 has 14 residues. V lost 4 bases and J 5 bases, leaving 14 bases between the germline ends.

This clonotype was recorded a few times. This chain links TRBV18 with TRBJ1-3, with D possibly matching TRBD1 (5 bases). V was shortened by 3 bases and J by 0 bases, with 12 bases between the two germline ends. The CDR3 has 16 amino acids. Germline-derived CDR1 and CDR2 are KGHSH and LQKENI. The CDR3 sequence: CASSPPGPSSGNTIYF. The CDR3 DNA reads TGTGCCAGCTCACCTCCGGGACCTAGCTCTGGAAACACCATATATTTT.

This clonotype was observed a few times. The chain employs TRBV5-4 and TRBJ1-4; no clear D. The CDR3 has 14 residues. Germline V gene data show CDR1 as SGHNT and CDR2 as YYREEE (reference sequence). Between the trimmed V and J ends, which lost 0 bases and 0 bases, there was a span of 3 bases. CDR3 region: CASSLAATNEKLFF. The CDR3 DNA reads as TGTGCCAGCAGCTTGGCAGCAACTAATGAAAAACTGTTTTTT.

This clonotype was observed a few times. The DNA of the CDR3 is TGTGCCAGCACCCAGAGACAGGATCCAAATGAAAAACTGTTTTTT. Protein: CASTQRQDPNEKLFF. The V gene is TRBV6-1, the J gene TRBJ1-4; possibly TRBD1 for D (6 bases). The V gene lost 7 bases and the J gene lost 5 bases, with 17 bases spanning the gap. The CDR3 is 15 residues long. Germline loops: CDR1 MNHNS, CDR2 SASEGT.